What follows is one T cell receptor beta chain and its context. Antigen unknown. The PCR contained 60 Vbeta and 13 Jbeta primers. Method: immunoSEQ multiplex PCR; TCRdb's copy keeps in-frame clones and lacks some. This table lists approximately 150,000 clones. This entry is derived from a study of cytomegalovirus exposure and HLA in healthy donors. General study findings and limits: Both high specificity and high sensitivity reportedly marked the classifier's diagnosis of cytomegalovirus status.

The receptor was derived from a woman between 50 and 59 years old in good health and CMV-seronegative. Material: PBMCs.

For the CDR3, the DNA is TGTGCCAGCAGCTCCGGGATCGGGACTAGCGGACCATACAATGAGCAGTTCTTC. The encoded protein is CASSSGIGTSGPYNEQFF. This rearrangement joins TRBV7-9 to TRBJ2-1, with 11 bases aligning to TRBD2. CDR1 is SEHNR, CDR2 FQNEAQ, per germline (reference sequence). V dropped 4 bases and J dropped 4; count of bases not matched to a gene: 12. The CDR3 runs 18 residues.